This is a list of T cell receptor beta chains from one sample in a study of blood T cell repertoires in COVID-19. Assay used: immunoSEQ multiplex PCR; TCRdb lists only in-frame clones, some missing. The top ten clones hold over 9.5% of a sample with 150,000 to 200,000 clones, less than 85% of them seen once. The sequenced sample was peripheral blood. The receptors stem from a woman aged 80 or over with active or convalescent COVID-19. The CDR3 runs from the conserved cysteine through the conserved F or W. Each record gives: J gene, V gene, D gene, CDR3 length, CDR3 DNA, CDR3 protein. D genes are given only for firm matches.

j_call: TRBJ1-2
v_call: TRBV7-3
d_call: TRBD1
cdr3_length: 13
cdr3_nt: TGTGCCAGCAGCTTAGGACAGGACTATGGCTACACCTTC
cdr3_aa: CASSLGQDYGYTF

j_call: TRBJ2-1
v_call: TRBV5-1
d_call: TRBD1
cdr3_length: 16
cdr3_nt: TGCGCCAGCAGCTTGGCCCAGGCAGGGGGCTACAATGAGCAGTTCTTC
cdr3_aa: CASSLAQAGGYNEQFF

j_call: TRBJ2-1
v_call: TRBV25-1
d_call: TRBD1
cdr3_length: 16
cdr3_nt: TGTGCCAGCAGCGATTATGGGACAGGAGTTTCCAATGAGCAGTTCTTC
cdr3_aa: CASSDYGTGVSNEQFF

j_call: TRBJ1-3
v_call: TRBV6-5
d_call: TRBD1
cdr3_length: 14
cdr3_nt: TGTGCCAGCAAGGGACAGGCCTCTGGAAACACCATATATTTT
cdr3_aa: CASKGQASGNTIYF

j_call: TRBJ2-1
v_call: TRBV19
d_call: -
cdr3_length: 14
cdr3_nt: TGTGCCAGTAGTATTGGGGGGGCTAACAATGAGCAGTTCTTC
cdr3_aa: CASSIGGANNEQFF

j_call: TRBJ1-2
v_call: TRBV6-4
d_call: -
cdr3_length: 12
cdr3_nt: TGTGCCAGCAGTGCCGGGGGTATGGGGTACACCTTC
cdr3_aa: CASSAGGMGYTF

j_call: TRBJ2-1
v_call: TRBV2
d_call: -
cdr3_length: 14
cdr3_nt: TGTGCCAGCAGCGAGGAAGGAGCCTACAATGAGCAGTTCTTC
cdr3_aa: CASSEEGAYNEQFF

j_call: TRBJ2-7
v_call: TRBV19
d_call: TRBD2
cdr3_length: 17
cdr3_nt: TGTGCCAGTAGTCCCTCCGGGACGGGCGGGGGGTCCTACGAGCAGTACTTC
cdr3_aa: CASSPSGTGGGSYEQYF

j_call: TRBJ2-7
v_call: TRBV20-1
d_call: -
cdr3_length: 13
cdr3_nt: TGCAGTGCTAGTCGGGGGAGTTCCTACGAGCAGTACTTC
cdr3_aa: CSASRGSSYEQYF

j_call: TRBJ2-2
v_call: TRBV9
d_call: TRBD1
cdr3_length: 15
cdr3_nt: TGTGCCAGCAGCCCCCGGACAGGGGAAACCGGGGAGCTGTTTTTT
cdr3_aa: CASSPRTGETGELFF

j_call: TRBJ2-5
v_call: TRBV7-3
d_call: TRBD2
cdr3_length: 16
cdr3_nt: TGTGCCAGCAGCTTACAACCGACTAGCGGGCCGGGGACCCAGTACTTC
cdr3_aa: CASSLQPTSGPGTQYF